In this sample, the clone carrying this T cell receptor (beta chain) turned up many times. Its cognate antigen is unknown. RNA served as the template for amplifying TCR beta CDR3 regions. RT-PCR with HTBI primers came first, then second-round multiplex PCR. TCRdb processed the multiplex PCR reads anew with MiXCR; each CDR3 protein has one entry. The profile shows roughly 400,000 distinct CDR3 sequences, 15% to 20% of them singletons. This sample is part of a study of Graves' ophthalmopathy and Graves' hyperthyroidism. Study-level information: Peripheral blood (taken before any treatment) was collected at initial diagnosis.

V shed 3 bases and J shed 3 bases, with 9 bases lying between them. The CDR3 length is 13 residues. Study conclusions and caveats: Detection in blood was also observed for most expanded thyroid clonotypes above 0.001 frequency.

Having ophthalmopathy, the donors showed moderate-to-severe activity, CAS ≥3 and NOSPECS ≥4, with disease lasting under 3 months. Isolation of PBMCs was performed using 9.5 to 10 ml of fresh peripheral blood. The genes are TRBV12-3 or TRBV12-4 and TRBJ2-7; tentatively, D is TRBD1 (5 bases). The specimen sequenced was peripheral blood. The TCR comes from a woman in her late teens or twenties with Graves' ophthalmopathy. Here the CDR3 DNA reads TGTGCCAGCAGTTTTGGACAACGCTACGAGCAGTACTTC. Translating gives CASSFGQRYEQYF.